Listed below are T cell receptor beta chains from one sample, sequenced in a study of metastatic and nonmetastatic thyroid tumors. TCRdb re-called the PCR reads through MiXCR. The sample includes under 8,500 clones, 18% seen only once; the top ten take approximately 24%. The sequencing sample was made of adjacent normal tissue. The receptors stem from a male donor with papillary thyroid cancer or a benign thyroid nodule (not recorded which). Some clones in this sample may be carry-over from other donors' samples. Both conserved end residues are part of each CDR3. A D gene is named only where the DNA matches it firmly. Expanded clones get a size class; other rows say once, few or many, or leave the size out.

- 13 TRBJ1-5 TRBV27 - CASSSGLGGPQHF TGTGCCAGCAGTTCCGGGTTGGGGGGGCCCCAGCATTTT
- 15 TRBJ1-4 TRBV13 - CASSLWGAPNEKLFF TGTGCCAGCAGCTTATGGGGGGCTCCTAATGAAAAACTGTTTTTT
many 13 TRBJ2-7 TRBV28 - CASGNRDSYEQYF TGTGCCAGCGGAAACAGGGACTCCTACGAGCAGTACTTC
- 14 TRBJ2-7 TRBV5-1 - CASRFDTDRPEQYF TGCGCCAGCAGATTTGACACGGATCGGCCTGAGCAGTACTTC
- 13 TRBJ1-1 TRBV25-1 - CASSGVGGTEAFF TGTGCCAGCAGTGGAGTTGGGGGCACTGAAGCTTTCTTT
few 12 TRBJ2-7 TRBV6-1 - CASSPNQYEQYF TGTGCCAGCAGCCCAAATCAATACGAGCAGTACTTC
- 16 TRBJ2-7 TRBV28 TRBD2 CASSTLRGRLLYEQYF TGTGCCAGCAGTACCCTTCGCGGGAGGCTCCTCTACGAGCAGTACTTC
large 12 TRBJ2-7 TRBV6-2/TRBV6-3 TRBD2 CASGRLAGGLRF TGTGCCAGCGGGAGACTAGCGGGAGGGCTCCGCTTC
- 13 TRBJ2-7 TRBV6-1 - CASFAGGINEQYF TGTGCCAGCTTCGCCGGGGGCATAAACGAGCAGTACTTC
few 15 TRBJ2-3 TRBV6-4 TRBD2 CASSESGLVGGTQYF TGTGCCAGCAGTGAGTCTGGACTAGTCGGTGGTACGCAGTATTTT
medium-sized 14 TRBJ2-2 TRBV6-2/TRBV6-3 - CASRSRGETGELFF TGTGCCAGCAGAAGCAGGGGAGAGACCGGGGAGCTGTTTTTT
few 17 TRBJ2-2 TRBV28 TRBD2 CASSLWKLAGGRGELFF TGTGCCAGCAGTTTATGGAAGCTAGCGGGAGGGCGCGGGGAGCTGTTTTTT
- 13 TRBJ1-2 TRBV27 - CASSLSSCDGYTF TGTGCCAGCAGTTTATCGTCCTGTGATGGCTACACCTTC
many 14 TRBJ1-4 TRBV13 - CASMRGGSIEKLFF TGTGCCAGCATGAGGGGGGGAAGCATTGAAAAACTGTTTTTT
many 12 TRBJ1-1 TRBV9 - CASSPGPRESFF TGTGCCAGCAGCCCAGGGCCCCGGGAATCTTTCTTT
- 14 TRBJ1-1 TRBV6-5 - CASSYVEGRTEAFF TGTGCCAGCAGTTACGTGGAGGGAAGAACTGAAGCTTTCTTT
- 18 TRBJ1-1 TRBV4-1 TRBD1 CASSQDDRDGGSDTEAFF TGCGCCAGCAGCCAAGATGACAGGGATGGTGGATCGGACACTGAAGCTTTCTTT
medium-sized 15 TRBJ2-7 TRBV6-1 - CASSRPSSDSYEQYF TGTGCCAGCAGTCGACCTAGCTCAGACTCCTACGAGCAGTACTTC
medium-sized 14 TRBJ2-1 TRBV28 TRBD2 CASIGLAGTSEQFF TGTGCCAGCATCGGACTAGCGGGCACCTCAGAGCAGTTCTTC
- 13 TRBJ1-1 TRBV11-2 - CASSLYRVTEAFF TGTGCCAGCAGCCTTTACAGGGTCACTGAAGCTTTCTTT
medium-sized 14 TRBJ1-1 TRBV6-2/TRBV6-3 - CASSYLSSLTEAFF TGTGCCAGCAGTTACCTGTCCAGCCTCACTGAAGCTTTCTTT
once 13 TRBJ2-5 TRBV30 TRBD1 CAWSRDRQETQYF TGTGCCTGGAGTAGGGACAGGCAAGAGACCCAGTACTTT
medium-sized 12 TRBJ2-2 TRBV5-1 - CASSSNTGELFF TGCGCCAGCAGCTCCAACACCGGGGAGCTGTTTTTT
few 11 TRBJ1-3 TRBV7-9 - CASSFGNTIYF TGTGCCAGCAGCTTTGGAAACACCATATATTTT
- 14 TRBJ1-4 TRBV28 TRBD1 CASSSGGDVEKLFF TGTGCCAGCAGTTCAGGGGGTGATGTTGAAAAACTGTTTTTT
- 16 TRBJ1-6 TRBV2 - CASRGASGSYNSPLHF TGTGCCAGCAGAGGAGCCTCGGGGTCCTATAATTCACCCCTCCACTTT
few 15 TRBJ1-2 TRBV28 TRBD1 CASSRSDRGMGGYTF TGTGCCAGTAGCCGCTCGGACAGGGGGATGGGTGGCTACACCTTC
many 14 TRBJ2-1 TRBV3-1 - CASSPLLSGIEQFF TGTGCCAGCAGCCCACTATTGTCAGGTATAGAGCAGTTCTTC
few 17 TRBJ2-2 TRBV28 - CASNLPQWAGRTGELFF TGTGCCAGCAACCTCCCCCAGTGGGCAGGGCGGACCGGGGAGCTGTTTTTT
medium-sized 14 TRBJ2-4 TRBV12-3/TRBV12-4 - CASSPREAKNIQYF TGTGCCAGCAGTCCTAGGGAAGCCAAAAACATTCAGTACTTC
few 15 TRBJ2-2 TRBV6-6 - CASIYTWQYTGELFF TGTGCCAGCATTTACACATGGCAGTACACCGGGGAGCTGTTTTTT
- 15 TRBJ2-1 TRBV27 TRBD1 CASSLQGIKGHEQFF TGTGCCAGCAGTCTACAGGGGATCAAGGGGCATGAGCAGTTCTTC
few 13 TRBJ2-7 TRBV6-6 - CASSYSGSYEQYF TGTGCCAGCAGTTACTCAGGTTCCTACGAGCAGTACTTC